These T cell receptor beta chains were read from a single sample in a study of cytomegalovirus exposure and HLA in healthy donors. Profiled with immunoSEQ multiplex PCR; TCRdb holds only in-frame clones, not every one. This sample has 95,000 to 150,000 clones, with roughly a tenth found just once. Input material: PBMCs. Source of these receptors: a woman aged 18-29 years in good health and CMV-seropositive. Both conserved end residues are part of each CDR3. D genes are given only for firm matches. Not every row has a clone size; where given, it reads once, few, many or a size class.

J gene,D gene,V gene,clone size,CDR3 protein,CDR3 DNA
TRBJ2-2,TRBD2,TRBV7-9,few,CASSSTSGNTGELFF,TGTGCCAGCAGCTCAACTAGCGGTAACACCGGGGAGCTGTTTTTT
TRBJ2-7,NA,TRBV4-1,NA,CASSQDRRRIEQYF,TGCGCCAGCAGCCAAGACCGGAGGAGAATCGAGCAGTACTTC
TRBJ1-2,NA,TRBV2,few,CASSWDTTDGYTF,TGTGCCAGCAGTTGGGACACCACGGATGGCTACACCTTC
TRBJ2-2,NA,TRBV4-2,NA,CASSQDPDTGELFF,TGTGCCAGCAGCCAAGATCCCGACACCGGGGAGCTGTTTTTT
TRBJ1-1,TRBD1,TRBV2,few,CASRDSIGTAEAFF,TGTGCCAGCAGGGACAGTATCGGGACAGCTGAAGCTTTCTTT
TRBJ2-1,TRBD2,TRBV6-6,NA,CASTTTPGLAGDEQFF,TGTGCCAGCACCACTACTCCAGGACTAGCGGGAGATGAGCAGTTCTTC
TRBJ2-7,NA,TRBV27,NA,CASSLFYTSEQYF,TGTGCCAGCAGTTTATTTTACACATCCGAGCAGTACTTC
TRBJ2-7,NA,TRBV6-6,NA,CAARQDLGYEQYF,TGTGCCGCCCGACAGGACCTGGGCTACGAGCAGTACTTC
TRBJ2-1,NA,TRBV28,few,CASGPSGDFYYNEQFF,TGTGCCAGCGGTCCTTCCGGGGACTTTTACTACAATGAGCAGTTCTTC
TRBJ2-1,NA,TRBV6-1,NA,CASSEAHYGSSYNEQFF,TGTGCCAGCAGTGAAGCGCACTACGGAAGCTCCTACAATGAGCAGTTCTTC
TRBJ1-2,NA,TRBV9,NA,CASSVAIVGGGYTF,TGTGCCAGCAGCGTGGCTATAGTAGGCGGGGGCTACACCTTC
TRBJ2-3,NA,TRBV7-3,NA,CASSLIADPLKQYF,TGTGCCAGCAGCTTAATAGCGGATCCCCTCAAGCAGTATTTT
TRBJ2-3,TRBD2,TRBV29-1,few,CSVVAGLAGTDTQYF,TGCAGCGTTGTGGCGGGGCTAGCGGGCACAGATACGCAGTATTTT
TRBJ2-1,NA,TRBV19,few,CASTSGSSYNEQFF,NA
TRBJ1-2,NA,TRBV2,NA,CASRWGEGYGYTF,TGTGCCAGCAGGTGGGGAGAGGGCTATGGCTACACCTTC
TRBJ2-7,TRBD1,TRBV6-5,NA,CASSYSRQGPYEQYF,TGTGCCAGCAGTTACTCGAGACAGGGCCCCTACGAGCAGTACTTC
TRBJ1-5,NA,TRBV2,few,CASSQEDSNQPQHF,TGTGCCAGCAGCCAGGAAGATAGCAATCAGCCCCAGCATTTT
TRBJ2-5,TRBD1,TRBV5-1,few,CASSIDRVETQYF,TGCGCCAGCAGCATCGACAGGGTCGAGACCCAGTACTTC
TRBJ2-5,NA,TRBV18,NA,CASSPTRPGEETQYF,TGTGCCAGCTCCCCGACCCGACCGGGTGAAGAGACCCAGTACTTC
TRBJ1-2,TRBD1,TRBV29-1,few,CSGTQGASNYGYTF,TGCAGCGGGACCCAGGGGGCTTCTAACTATGGCTACACCTTC
TRBJ1-4,NA,TRBV6-5,few,CASSPSRTNEKLFF,TGTGCCAGCAGCCCCAGTCGAACTAATGAAAAACTGTTTTTT